This TCR beta chain originates from a study of blood T cell repertoires in COVID-19. Study overall: Acute-phase and convalescent COVID-19 samples originated in the United States, Italy and Spain. In each case, the material was cDNA or gDNA derived from T cells, B-cell-depleted T cells, or PBMCs.

Germline V CDR1 and CDR2: MNHEY, SMNVEV (reference sequence). V lost 5 bases and J 0 bases, leaving 10 bases between the germline ends. The CDR3 runs to 14 residues. In the original analysis: It was from reference gene primer amplification that nucleated cell counts were estimated. Produced via immunoSEQ multiplex PCR; TCRdb's table is partial and in-frame only. From that table come the V and J calls and clone size; the DNA was used to work out D and trimming. The sample carries more than 75,000 clones, approximately 86% recorded once. The chain uses TRBV27 and TRBJ1-2; the D gene is possibly TRBD1 (6 bases). The sequence was collected from a woman aged 65 to 85 with acute or convalescent COVID-19. What was sequenced was peripheral blood. This chain's CDR3 is CASSTGIPNYGYTF. The CDR3, as DNA: TGTGCCAGCAGTACAGGGATCCCTAACTATGGCTACACCTTC.